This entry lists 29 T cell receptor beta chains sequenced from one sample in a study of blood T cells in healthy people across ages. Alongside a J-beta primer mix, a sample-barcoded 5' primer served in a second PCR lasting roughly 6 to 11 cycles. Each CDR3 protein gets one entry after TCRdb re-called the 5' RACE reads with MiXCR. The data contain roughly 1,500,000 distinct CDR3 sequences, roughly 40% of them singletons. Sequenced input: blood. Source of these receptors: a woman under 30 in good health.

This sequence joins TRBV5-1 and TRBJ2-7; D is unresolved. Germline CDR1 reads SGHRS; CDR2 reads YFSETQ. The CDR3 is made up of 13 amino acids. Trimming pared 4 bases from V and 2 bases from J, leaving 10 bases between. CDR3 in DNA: TGCGCCAGCAGCGCAGACATGACCTACGAGCAGTACTTC. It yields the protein CASSADMTYEQYF.

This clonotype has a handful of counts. CDR3 in DNA: TGTGCCAGCAGCAAATCTAGCGGGCTCTCCACAGATACGCAGTATTTT. Translated, it gives CASSKSSGLSTDTQYF. The chain employs TRBV21-1 and TRBJ2-3; TRBD2 was called by the table and not checked on the DNA. TRBV21-1 corresponds to a pseudogene. The length of the CDR3 is 16 residues.

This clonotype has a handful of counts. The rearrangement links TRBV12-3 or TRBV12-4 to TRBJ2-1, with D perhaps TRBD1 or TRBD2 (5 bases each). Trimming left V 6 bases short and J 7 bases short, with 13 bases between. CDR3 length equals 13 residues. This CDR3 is CASRRDAENEQFF. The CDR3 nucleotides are TGTGCCAGCAGGAGGGACGCCGAGAATGAGCAGTTCTTC.

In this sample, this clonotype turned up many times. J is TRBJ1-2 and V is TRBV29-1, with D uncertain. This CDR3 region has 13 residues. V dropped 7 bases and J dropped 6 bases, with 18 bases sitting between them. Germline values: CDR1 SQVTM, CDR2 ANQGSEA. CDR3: CSGRGGGKDGYTF. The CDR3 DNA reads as TGCAGCGGTAGAGGCGGTGGGAAAGATGGCTACACCTTC.

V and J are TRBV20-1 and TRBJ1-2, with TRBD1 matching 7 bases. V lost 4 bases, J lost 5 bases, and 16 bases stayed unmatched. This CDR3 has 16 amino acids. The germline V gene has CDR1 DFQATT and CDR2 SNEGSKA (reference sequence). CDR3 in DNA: TGCAGTGCTACCTATCCGACCGGGACAGAAATTTATGGCTACACCTTC. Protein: CSATYPTGTEIYGYTF.

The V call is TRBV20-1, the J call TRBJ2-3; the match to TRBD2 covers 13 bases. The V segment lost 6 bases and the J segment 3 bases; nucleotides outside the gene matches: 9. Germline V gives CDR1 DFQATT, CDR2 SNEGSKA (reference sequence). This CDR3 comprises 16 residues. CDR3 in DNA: TGCAGTGCCACGGTTGGACTAGCGGGGGCGACAGATACGCAGTATTTT. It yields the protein CSATVGLAGATDTQYF.

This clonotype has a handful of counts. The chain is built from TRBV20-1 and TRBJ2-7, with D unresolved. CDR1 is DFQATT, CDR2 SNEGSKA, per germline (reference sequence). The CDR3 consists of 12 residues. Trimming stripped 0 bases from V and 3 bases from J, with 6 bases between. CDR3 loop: CSARDSDYEQYF. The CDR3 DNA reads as TGCAGTGCTAGAGATTCCGACTACGAGCAGTACTTC.

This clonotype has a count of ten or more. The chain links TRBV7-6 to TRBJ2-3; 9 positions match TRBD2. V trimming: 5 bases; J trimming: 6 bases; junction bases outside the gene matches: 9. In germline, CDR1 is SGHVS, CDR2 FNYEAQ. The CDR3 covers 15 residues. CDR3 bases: TGTGCCAGCAGCCCCTCGGTAGCGGGGGCGGATACGCAGTATTTT. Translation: CASSPSVAGADTQYF.

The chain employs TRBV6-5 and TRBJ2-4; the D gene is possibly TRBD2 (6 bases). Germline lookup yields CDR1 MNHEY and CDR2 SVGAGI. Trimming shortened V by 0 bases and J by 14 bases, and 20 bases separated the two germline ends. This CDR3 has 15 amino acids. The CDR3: CASSYSLLGTGEEYF. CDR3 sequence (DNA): TGTGCCAGCAGTTACTCGCTTTTAGGGACGGGAGAAGAGTACTTC.

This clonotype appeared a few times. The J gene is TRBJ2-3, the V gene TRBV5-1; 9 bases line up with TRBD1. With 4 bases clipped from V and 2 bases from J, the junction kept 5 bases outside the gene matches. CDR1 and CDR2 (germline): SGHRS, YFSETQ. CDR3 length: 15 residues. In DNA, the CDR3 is TGCGCCAGCAGCACCGGGACAGGGCCCACAGATACGCAGTATTTT. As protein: CASSTGTGPTDTQYF.

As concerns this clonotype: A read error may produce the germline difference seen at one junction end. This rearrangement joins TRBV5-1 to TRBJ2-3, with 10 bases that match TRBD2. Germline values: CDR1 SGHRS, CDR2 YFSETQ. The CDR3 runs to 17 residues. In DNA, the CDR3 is TGCGCCGGCAGCCTGAGGGGGGCTAGCGGGAGCGCAGATACGCAGTATTTT. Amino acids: CAGSLRGASGSADTQYF. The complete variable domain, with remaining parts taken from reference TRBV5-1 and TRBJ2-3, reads KAGVTQTPRYLIKTRGQQVTLSCSPISGHRSVSWYQQTPGQGLQFLFEYFSETQRNKGNFPGRFSGRQFSNSRSEMNVSTLELGDSALYLCAGSLRGASGSADTQYFGPGTRLTVL.

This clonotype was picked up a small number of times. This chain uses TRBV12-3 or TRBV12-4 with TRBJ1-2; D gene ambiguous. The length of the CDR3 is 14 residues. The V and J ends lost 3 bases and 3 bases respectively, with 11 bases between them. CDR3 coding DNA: TGTGCCAGCAGTTTTTCCCCACAGTACTATGGCTACACCTTC. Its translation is CASSFSPQYYGYTF.

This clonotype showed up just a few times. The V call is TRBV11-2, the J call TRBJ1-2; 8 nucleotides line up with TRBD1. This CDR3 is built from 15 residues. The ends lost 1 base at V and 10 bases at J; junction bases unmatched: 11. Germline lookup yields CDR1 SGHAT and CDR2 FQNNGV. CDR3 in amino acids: CASSLAGSGQGYYTF. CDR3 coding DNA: TGTGCCAGCAGCTTAGCGGGGAGCGGACAGGGATACTACACCTTC.

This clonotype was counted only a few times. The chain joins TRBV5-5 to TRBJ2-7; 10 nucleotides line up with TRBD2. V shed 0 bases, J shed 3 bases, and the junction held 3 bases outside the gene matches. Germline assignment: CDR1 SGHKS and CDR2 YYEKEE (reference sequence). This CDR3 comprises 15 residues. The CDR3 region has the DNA TGTGCCAGCAGCTTGGGAAGGACTAGCGGCTACGAGCAGTACTTC. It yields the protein CASSLGRTSGYEQYF.

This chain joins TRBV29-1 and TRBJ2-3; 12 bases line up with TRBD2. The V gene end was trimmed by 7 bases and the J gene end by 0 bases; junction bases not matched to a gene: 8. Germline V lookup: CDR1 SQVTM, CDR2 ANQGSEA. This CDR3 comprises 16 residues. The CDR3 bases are TGCAGCGCCCAGACTAGCGGGGGTTCTAGCACAGATACGCAGTATTTT. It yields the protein CSAQTSGGSSTDTQYF.

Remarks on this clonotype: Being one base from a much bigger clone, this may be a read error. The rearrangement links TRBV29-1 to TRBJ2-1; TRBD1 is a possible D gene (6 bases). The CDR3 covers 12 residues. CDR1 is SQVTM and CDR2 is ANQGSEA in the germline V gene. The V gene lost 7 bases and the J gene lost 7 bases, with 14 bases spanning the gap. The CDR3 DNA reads TGCAGCGCATCCAACAGGGTTAATGAGCAGTTCTTC. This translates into CSASNRVNEQFF.

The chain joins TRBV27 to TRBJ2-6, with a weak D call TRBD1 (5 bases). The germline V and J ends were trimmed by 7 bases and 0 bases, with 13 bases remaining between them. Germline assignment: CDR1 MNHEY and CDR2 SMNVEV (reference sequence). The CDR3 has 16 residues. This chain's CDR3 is CASTDSFPSGANVLTF. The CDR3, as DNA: TGTGCCAGCACTGACAGCTTCCCCTCTGGGGCCAACGTCCTGACTTTC.

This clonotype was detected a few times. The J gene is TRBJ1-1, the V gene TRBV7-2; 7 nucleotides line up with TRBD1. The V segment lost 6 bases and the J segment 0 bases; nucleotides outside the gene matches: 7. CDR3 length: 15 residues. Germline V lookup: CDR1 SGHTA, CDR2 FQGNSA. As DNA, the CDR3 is TGTGCCAGCAGTCGGGACAGCCTTATGAACACTGAAGCTTTCTTT. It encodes CASSRDSLMNTEAFF.

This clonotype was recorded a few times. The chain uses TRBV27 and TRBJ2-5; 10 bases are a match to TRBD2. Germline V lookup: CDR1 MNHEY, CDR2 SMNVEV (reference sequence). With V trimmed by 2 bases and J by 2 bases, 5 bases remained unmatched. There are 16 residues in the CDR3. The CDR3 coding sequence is TGTGCCAGCAGTTTAGCTTCTAGCGGGGGACAAGAGACCCAGTACTTC. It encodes CASSLASSGGQETQYF.

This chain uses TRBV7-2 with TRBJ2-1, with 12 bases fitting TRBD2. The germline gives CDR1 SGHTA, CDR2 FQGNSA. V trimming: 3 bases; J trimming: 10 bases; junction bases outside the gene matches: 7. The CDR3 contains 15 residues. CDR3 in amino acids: CASSFLAGGWGEQFF. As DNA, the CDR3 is TGTGCCAGCAGCTTTCTAGCGGGAGGGTGGGGCGAGCAGTTCTTC.

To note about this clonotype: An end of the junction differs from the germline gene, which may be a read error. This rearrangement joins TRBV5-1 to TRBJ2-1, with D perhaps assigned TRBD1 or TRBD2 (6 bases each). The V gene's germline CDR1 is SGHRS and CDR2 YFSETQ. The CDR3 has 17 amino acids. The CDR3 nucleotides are TGCGTCAGCAGCTTGGTTTCTGTGGAGGGGGCCTACAATGAGCAGTTCTTC. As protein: CVSSLVSVEGAYNEQFF.

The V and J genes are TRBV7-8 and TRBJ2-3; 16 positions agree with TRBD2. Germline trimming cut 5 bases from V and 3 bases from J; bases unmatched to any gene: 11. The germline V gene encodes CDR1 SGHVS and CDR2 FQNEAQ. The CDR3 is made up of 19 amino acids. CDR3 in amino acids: CASSGPGLAGGSLTDTQYF. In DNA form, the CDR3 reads TGTGCCAGCAGCGGACCGGGACTAGCGGGAGGGTCCTTGACAGATACGCAGTATTTT.

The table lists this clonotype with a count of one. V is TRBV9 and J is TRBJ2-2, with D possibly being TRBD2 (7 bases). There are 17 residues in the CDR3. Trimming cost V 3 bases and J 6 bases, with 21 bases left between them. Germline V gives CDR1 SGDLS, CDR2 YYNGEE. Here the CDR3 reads CASSAFGGGARAGELFF. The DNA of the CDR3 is TGTGCCAGCAGCGCCTTTGGGGGGGGGGCCCGCGCCGGGGAGCTGTTTTTT.

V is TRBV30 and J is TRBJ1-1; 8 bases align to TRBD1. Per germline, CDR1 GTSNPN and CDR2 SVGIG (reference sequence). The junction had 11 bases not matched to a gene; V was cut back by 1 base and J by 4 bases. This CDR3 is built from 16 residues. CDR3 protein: CAWSGPFRDRSTEAFF. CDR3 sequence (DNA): TGTGCCTGGAGTGGGCCTTTCCGGGACAGGTCCACTGAAGCTTTCTTT.

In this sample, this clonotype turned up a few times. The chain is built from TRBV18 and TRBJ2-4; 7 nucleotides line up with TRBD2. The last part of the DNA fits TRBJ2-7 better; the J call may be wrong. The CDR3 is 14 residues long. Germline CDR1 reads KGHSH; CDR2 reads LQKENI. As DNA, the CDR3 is TGTGCCAGCTCACCGCCCACTAGCGCCTACGAGCAGTACTTC. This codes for CASSPPTSAYEQYF.

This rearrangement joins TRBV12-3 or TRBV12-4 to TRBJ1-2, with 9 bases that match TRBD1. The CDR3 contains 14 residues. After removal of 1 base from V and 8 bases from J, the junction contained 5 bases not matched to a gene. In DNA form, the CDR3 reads TGTGCCAGCAGTTTAGGGGACAGGGCTTCCGGCTACACCTTC. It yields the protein CASSLGDRASGYTF.

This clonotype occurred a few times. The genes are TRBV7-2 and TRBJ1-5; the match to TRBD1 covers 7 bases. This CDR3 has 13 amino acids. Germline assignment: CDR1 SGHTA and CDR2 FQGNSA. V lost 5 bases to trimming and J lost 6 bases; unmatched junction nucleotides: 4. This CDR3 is CASSKGAGQPQHF. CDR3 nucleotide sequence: TGTGCCAGCAGCAAGGGGGCTGGTCAGCCCCAGCATTTT. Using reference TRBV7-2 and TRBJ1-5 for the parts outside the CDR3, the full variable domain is GAGVSQSPSNKVTEKGKDVELRCDPISGHTALYWYRQSLGQGLEFLIYFQGNSAPDKSGLPSDRFSAERTGGSVSTLTIQRTQQEDSAVYLCASSKGAGQPQHFGDGTRLSIL.

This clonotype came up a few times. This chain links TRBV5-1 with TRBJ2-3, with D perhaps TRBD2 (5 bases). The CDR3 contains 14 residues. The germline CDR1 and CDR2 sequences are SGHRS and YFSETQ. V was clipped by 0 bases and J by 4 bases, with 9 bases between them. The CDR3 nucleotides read TGCGCCAGCAGCTTGGGGTCTAGCCCAGATACGCAGTATTTT. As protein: CASSLGSSPDTQYF.

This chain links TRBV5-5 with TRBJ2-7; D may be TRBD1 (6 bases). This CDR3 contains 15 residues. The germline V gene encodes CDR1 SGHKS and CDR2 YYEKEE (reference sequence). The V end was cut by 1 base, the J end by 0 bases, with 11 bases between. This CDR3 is CASSLWQGISYEQYF. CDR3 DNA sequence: TGTGCCAGCAGCTTGTGGCAGGGGATCTCCTACGAGCAGTACTTC.